This T cell receptor beta chain derives from a study of blood T cell repertoires in COVID-19. The overall study: The analysed material was cDNA or gDNA that came from T cells, B-cell-depleted T cells, or PBMCs.

Libraries were prepared by immunoSEQ multiplex PCR; TCRdb keeps only in-frame clonotypes and omits some of them. The repertoire includes roughly 170,000 clones, around 88% of them detected once, and about 3.5% sits in the top ten. This CDR3 contains 15 residues. With V trimmed by 5 bases and J by 4 bases, 8 bases remained unmatched. Germline V lookup: CDR1 SGHTA, CDR2 FQGNSA. Across over 20 US areas, participants ranged in age from roughly 18 to 95 years. Sequenced input: PBMCs or T cells enriched from blood (not recorded which). This receptor was identified in a woman aged 45-65 years in a cohort exposed to, infected with or recovered from COVID-19 (not recorded which). J is TRBJ1-3 and V is TRBV7-2, with TRBD1 identical over 7 bases. CDR3 bases: TGTGCCAGCAGCCCCCCAGGGGGTCCGGGAAACACCATATATTTT. This codes for CASSPPGGPGNTIYF.